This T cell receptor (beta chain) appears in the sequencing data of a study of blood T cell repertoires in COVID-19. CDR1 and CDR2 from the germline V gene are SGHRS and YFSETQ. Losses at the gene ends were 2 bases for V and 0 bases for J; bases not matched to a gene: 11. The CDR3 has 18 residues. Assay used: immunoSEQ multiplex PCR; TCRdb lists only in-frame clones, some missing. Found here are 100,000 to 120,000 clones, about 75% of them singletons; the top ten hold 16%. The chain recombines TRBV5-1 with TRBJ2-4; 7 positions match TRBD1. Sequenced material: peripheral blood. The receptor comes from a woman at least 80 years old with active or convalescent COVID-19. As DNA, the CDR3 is TGCGCCAGCAGCTTACGAACACCGGGACAGATAGCCAAAAACATTCAGTACTTC. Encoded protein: CASSLRTPGQIAKNIQYF.